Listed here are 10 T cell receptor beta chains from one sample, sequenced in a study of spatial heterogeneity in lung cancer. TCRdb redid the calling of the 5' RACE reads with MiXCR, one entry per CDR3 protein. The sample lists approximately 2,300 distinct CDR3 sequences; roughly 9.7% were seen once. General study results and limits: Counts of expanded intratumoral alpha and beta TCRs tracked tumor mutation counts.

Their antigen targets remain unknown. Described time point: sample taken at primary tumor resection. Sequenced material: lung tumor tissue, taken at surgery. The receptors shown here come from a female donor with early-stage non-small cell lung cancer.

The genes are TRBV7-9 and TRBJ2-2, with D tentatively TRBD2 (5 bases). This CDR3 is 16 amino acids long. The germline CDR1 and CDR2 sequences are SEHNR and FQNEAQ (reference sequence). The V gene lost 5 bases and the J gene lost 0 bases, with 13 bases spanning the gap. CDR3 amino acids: CASSRAAGANTGELFF. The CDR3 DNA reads TGTGCCAGCAGCCGTGCGGCGGGCGCGAACACCGGGGAGCTGTTTTTT.

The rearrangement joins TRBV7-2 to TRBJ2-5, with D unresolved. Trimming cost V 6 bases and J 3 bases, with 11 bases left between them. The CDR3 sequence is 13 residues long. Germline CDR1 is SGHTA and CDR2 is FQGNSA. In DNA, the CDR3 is TGTGCCAGCAGACCACGCTCCGAAGAGACCCAGTACTTC. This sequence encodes CASRPRSEETQYF.

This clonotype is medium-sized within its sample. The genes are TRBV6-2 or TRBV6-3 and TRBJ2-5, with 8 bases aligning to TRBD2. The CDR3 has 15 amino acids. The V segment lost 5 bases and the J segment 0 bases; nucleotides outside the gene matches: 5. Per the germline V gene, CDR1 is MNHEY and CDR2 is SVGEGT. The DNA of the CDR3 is TGTGCCAGCAGTATTGCGGGGGGACACCAAGAGACCCAGTACTTC. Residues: CASSIAGGHQETQYF.

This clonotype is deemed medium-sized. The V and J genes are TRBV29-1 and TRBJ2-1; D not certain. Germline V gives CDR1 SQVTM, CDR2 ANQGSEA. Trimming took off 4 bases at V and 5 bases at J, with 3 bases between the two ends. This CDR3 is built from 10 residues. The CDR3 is CSVADNEQFF. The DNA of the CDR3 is TGCAGCGTTGCTGACAATGAGCAGTTCTTC.

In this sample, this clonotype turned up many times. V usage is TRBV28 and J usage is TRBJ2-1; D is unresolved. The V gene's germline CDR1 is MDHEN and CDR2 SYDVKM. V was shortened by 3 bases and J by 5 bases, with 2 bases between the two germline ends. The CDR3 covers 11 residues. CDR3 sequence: CASSLNNEQFF. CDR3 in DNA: TGTGCCAGCAGTTTGAACAATGAGCAGTTCTTC.

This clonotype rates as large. Here the CDR3 reads CASSYSKGLGNTGELFF. The CDR3 nucleotides are TGTGCCAGCAGTTACTCAAAGGGGCTAGGGAACACCGGGGAGCTGTTTTTT. The rearrangement uses TRBV6-5 and TRBJ2-2; D possibly corresponds to TRBD1 (5 bases). Germline CDR1 is MNHEY and CDR2 is SVGAGI. The CDR3 length is 17 residues. Trimming took 0 bases from V and 1 from J, leaving 12 bases between them.

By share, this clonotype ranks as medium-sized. CDR3 amino acids: CASSLAASGGAADTQYF. In DNA form, the CDR3 reads TGCGCCAGCAGCTTGGCCGCTAGCGGGGGGGCAGCAGATACGCAGTATTTT. The chain uses TRBV5-1 and TRBJ2-3; 12 bases map to TRBD2. V dropped 0 bases and J dropped 4; count of bases not matched to a gene: 6. The CDR3 runs 17 residues. Germline loops: CDR1 SGHRS, CDR2 YFSETQ.

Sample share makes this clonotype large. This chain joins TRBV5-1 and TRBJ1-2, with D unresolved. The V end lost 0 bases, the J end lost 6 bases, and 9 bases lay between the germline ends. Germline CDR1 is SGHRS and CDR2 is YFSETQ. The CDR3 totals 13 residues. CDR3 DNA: TGCGCCAGCAGCTTGGGACTAGACCATGGCTACACCTTC. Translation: CASSLGLDHGYTF. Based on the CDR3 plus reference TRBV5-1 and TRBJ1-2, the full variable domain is KAGVTQTPRYLIKTRGQQVTLSCSPISGHRSVSWYQQTPGQGLQFLFEYFSETQRNKGNFPGRFSGRQFSNSRSEMNVSTLELGDSALYLCASSLGLDHGYTFGSGTRLTVV.

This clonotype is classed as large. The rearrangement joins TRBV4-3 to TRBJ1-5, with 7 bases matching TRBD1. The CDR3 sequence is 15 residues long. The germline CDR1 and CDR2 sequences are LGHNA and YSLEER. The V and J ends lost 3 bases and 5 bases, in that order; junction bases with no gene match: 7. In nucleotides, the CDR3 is TGCGCCAGCAGCCACCAAACCGGGACAGATCAGCCCCAGCATTTT. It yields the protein CASSHQTGTDQPQHF.

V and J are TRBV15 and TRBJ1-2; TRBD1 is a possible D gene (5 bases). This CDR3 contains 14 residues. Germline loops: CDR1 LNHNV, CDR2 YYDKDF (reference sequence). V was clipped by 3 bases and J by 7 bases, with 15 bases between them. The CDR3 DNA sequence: TGTGCCACCAGCAGCGGGGTGGGGCAGTCTGGCTACACCTTC. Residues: CATSSGVGQSGYTF.